This record looks at one T cell receptor beta chain sequence and its context. Its cognate antigen has yet to be identified. No base-level quality is on record; no much larger clone is a single base apart. Moderately to severely active disease, a Clinical Activity Score of at least 3, a NOSPECS grade of at least 4, and a duration under 3 months were present in ophthalmopathy patients. Exclusion was applied to patients with uncontrolled infections, other autoimmune diseases, pregnancy or lactation. Diagnoses were established on the basis of clinical symptoms, serum thyroxine and TRAb, thyroid ultrasound, and orbital computed tomography. PBMCs were isolated from about 9.1 ml of fresh peripheral blood by Ficoll-Paque density gradient centrifugation. Total RNA was extracted using Trizol reagent, and RNA quality was assessed on an Agilent 2100 Bioanalyzer. Amplification of TCR beta CDR3 regions was carried out from RNA transcripts. For the first round of RT-PCR on the TCR CDR3, the HTBI primer set was used together with the Qiagen OneStep RT-PCR kit. A second multiplex PCR round built the libraries, followed by size selection and purification. Libraries were sequenced paired-end with 100 bp reads on an Illumina HiSeq2000. In the source study's methods: SOAPnuke was used to process the raw data, with reads discarded if the reads contained adapters or uncalled bases, had a mean Phred below 15, or lacked an exact constant-primer or identifier match. High-quality paired reads were merged with COPE v1.2.5, and unique nucleotide sequences were defined as clonotypes. MiTCR v1.1 was used to align the clonotypes against IMGT TRBV, TRBD and TRBJ reference segments. The analysis included only V-J combinations with a frequency above 0.0001, which together covered 99% to 99.2% of the repertoires. A TCS score was defined as the ratio of F50 (clonal expansion) to E x V (chaos), with BLOSUM62-based TCRdist applied between CDR3 peptides within each V-J. Welch's t-statistics and random forest reduced around 520 V-J features to roughly 13, which were used in a naive Bayes classifier (R e1071). TCRdb cleaned the public reads at Q25 with fastp, built clones with MiXCR and kept in-frame beta chains. Rows with one shared CDR3 protein collapse into an entry with the most common genes and DNA. The V and J calls shown here were made by TCRdb, not taken from the authors' results. The table for this sample lists roughly 520,000 distinct CDR3 sequences; 24% of them were counted only once. Together, the top ten hold roughly 12% of the sample.

Via the germline V gene, CDR1 is MDHEN and CDR2 SYDVKM. The germline ends are 26 bases apart after V is trimmed by 3 bases and J by 12 bases. Reading from cysteine to phenylalanine, the CDR3 counts 16 amino acids. Only the CDR3 region is kept as DNA, spanning 48 bases read in frame from base 1. The data derive from a study of T cells in Graves' hyperthyroidism and ophthalmopathy (dated by TCRdb to about 2019). Broadly, across the study: Peripheral blood samples were taken at initial diagnosis, before any treatment was given. To identify TCR V-J signatures that set the groups apart, the researchers used a discovery cohort of 90 to 100 patients, made up of 40 to 45 with Graves' ophthalmopathy and about 60 with stable Graves' hyperthyroidism. Prospective prediction of ophthalmopathy was tested in an independent validation cohort consisting of some 20 hyperthyroidism patients and some 17 patients who later progressed to ophthalmopathy. The 100 or so discovery patients were randomly split 7:3 into training and test sets. Thyroid tissue and blood T-cell repertoires from over 5 Graves' hyperthyroidism patients were also compared in the study. Following sampling, methimazole starting at 30 mg daily was given to hyperthyroidism patients, and high-dose intravenous methylprednisolone was given to ophthalmopathy patients. According to the paper, TCR Vbeta CDR3 sequencing was carried out on over 130 peripheral blood samples, which came from over 40 ophthalmopathy, approximately 78 hyperthyroidism and some 17 progressor patients.

General findings and caveats noted by the study authors: In cross-validation, a model built on a 13 V-J signature told ophthalmopathy apart from stable hyperthyroidism with approximately 90% sensitivity and roughly 81% specificity, and in testing the same model reached 80%/75%. Most expanded thyroid clonotypes (frequency above 0.001) were also detected in blood, suggesting blood repertoires may reflect thyroid immune responses. In validation, progression to ophthalmopathy was predicted by the model with around 71% sensitivity and around 76% specificity, a median of approximately 6.5 months before onset. Sample size was not statistically predetermined, and investigators were not blinded to group allocation.

The chain is assembled from TRBV28 and TRBJ1-2; tentative D gene TRBD1, with 5 bases matching. The TCR comes from a woman in her twenties or thirties with Graves' ophthalmopathy. The material sequenced was blood. The DNA sequence reads TGTGCCAGCAGTTTCTCGGCCGGGGCCGGGACGGAGAACGACACCTTC. Translated, it gives CASSFSAGAGTENDTF.